These T cell receptor beta chains were read from a single sample in a study of T cell changes during pregnancy in multiple sclerosis. The data were produced by immunoSEQ multiplex PCR, yet TCRdb's version contains in-frame clones alone and is incomplete. The data contain 90,000 to 120,000 clones, 85% to 95% of them seen just once; the ten biggest clones take up less than 0.9%. The source material was peripheral blood, sampled in the third trimester of pregnancy. These receptors all stem from a female donor in good health, enrolled as a control in a pregnancy study. The CDR3 runs from the conserved cysteine through the conserved F or W. Fields, in order: CDR3 protein, CDR3 DNA, J gene, clone size, V gene, D gene. The D gene is left open where the match is weak. Part of the rows lack a size; the others show once, few, many or a class for expanded clones.

CASRNRAIRTEAFF	TGTGCCAGCAGAAACAGGGCAATTCGAACTGAAGCTTTCTTT	TRBJ1-1	NA	TRBV27	NA
CASSARGLNTGELFF	TGTGCCAGCAGCGCTCGAGGCCTAAACACCGGGGAGCTGTTTTTT	TRBJ2-2	NA	TRBV9	NA
CASSSGGLVYGYTF	TGTGCCAGCAGTTCCGGGGGTCTGGTCTATGGCTACACCTTC	TRBJ1-2	once	TRBV27	NA
CASSLDSKGARGYTF	TGTGCCAGCAGCTTAGATTCAAAGGGGGCACGGGGCTACACCTTC	TRBJ1-2	NA	TRBV11-2	TRBD1
CASSPSTGESGGGYTF	TGTGCCAGCAGTCCGTCGACAGGGGAAAGCGGAGGCGGCTACACCTTC	TRBJ1-2	NA	TRBV27	TRBD1
CASSPQGGGYTF	TGTGCCAGCAGCCCACAAGGGGGCGGCTACACCTTC	TRBJ1-2	NA	TRBV14	TRBD1
CASSQGEAGGREQFF	TGCGCCAGCAGCCAAGGTGAAGCGGGGGGGCGCGAGCAGTTCTTC	TRBJ2-1	NA	TRBV5-1	TRBD2
CASSPAGGTGNQPQHF	TGTGCCAGCAGCCCTGCAGGGGGCACGGGCAATCAGCCCCAGCATTTT	TRBJ1-5	NA	TRBV9	TRBD1
CASNLLGHDNEQFF	TGTGCCAGCAACTTACTGGGACACGACAATGAGCAGTTCTTC	TRBJ2-1	NA	TRBV27	NA
CASSQARGGRTQYF	TGCGCCAGCAGCCAAGCTCGGGGGGGCCGCACGCAGTATTTT	TRBJ2-3	NA	TRBV4-1	TRBD2
CAISALTAGIEAFF	TGTGCCATCAGCGCGTTGACCGCAGGAATTGAAGCTTTCTTT	TRBJ1-1	NA	TRBV10-3	NA
CASREQGAWETQYF	TGTGCCAGCAGAGAACAGGGGGCTTGGGAGACCCAGTACTTC	TRBJ2-5	NA	TRBV6-1	TRBD1
CASSVGQGGGYGYTF	TGTGCCAGCAGCGTCGGACAGGGTGGGGGCTATGGCTACACCTTC	TRBJ1-2	NA	TRBV9	TRBD1
CASSWTARSYEQYF	TGTGCCAGCAGCTGGACAGCGCGCTCCTACGAGCAGTACTTC	TRBJ2-7	NA	TRBV27	NA
CATSRDMRGEETQYF	TGTGCCACCAGCAGAGATATGCGGGGGGAAGAGACCCAGTACTTC	TRBJ2-5	once	TRBV15	TRBD2
CASSWGPGVDNSPLHF	TGTGCCAGCAGCTGGGGCCCCGGCGTGGATAATTCACCCCTCCACTTT	TRBJ1-6	NA	TRBV5-6	NA
CAWSVGTAVTNYGYTF	TGTGCCTGGAGTGTCGGGACAGCTGTCACTAACTATGGCTACACCTTC	TRBJ1-2	NA	TRBV30	TRBD1
CASSRTGGTYEQYF	TGTGCCAGCAGCCGTACAGGGGGAACCTACGAGCAGTACTTC	TRBJ2-7	NA	TRBV6-5	TRBD1
CASSLLGQPQHF	TGTGCCAGCAGCCTTCTCGGTCAGCCCCAGCATTTT	TRBJ1-5	NA	TRBV14	NA
CASSTYTPTVNYGYTF	TGTGCCAGTAGTACCTACACACCGACTGTTAACTATGGCTACACCTTC	TRBJ1-2	NA	TRBV19	NA
CASSWILSGGRENEQFF	TGTGCCAGCAGCTGGATCCTCAGCGGGGGCCGAGAGAATGAGCAGTTCTTC	TRBJ2-1	NA	TRBV5-4	TRBD2
CASSLMPGQGHGNTIYF	TGTGCCAGCAGCTTAATGCCGGGACAGGGGCACGGAAACACCATATATTTT	TRBJ1-3	NA	TRBV7-3	TRBD1
CASRLGQTNYGYTF	TGTGCCAGCAGATTGGGACAGACAAACTATGGCTACACCTTC	TRBJ1-2	NA	TRBV6-6	TRBD1
CASSQHPQGQGTEAFF	TGCGCCAGCAGCCAACACCCCCAGGGGCAGGGAACTGAAGCTTTCTTT	TRBJ1-1	NA	TRBV4-3	NA
CASSLGQNEQFF	TGTGCCAGCAGTTTAGGACAGAATGAGCAGTTCTTC	TRBJ2-1	NA	TRBV27	NA
CASSYNGRGSGELFF	TGTGCCAGCAGTTACAACGGCAGGGGGAGCGGGGAGCTGTTTTTT	TRBJ2-2	NA	TRBV6-5	TRBD1
CASSVLAGGYNEQFF	TGCGCCAGCAGCGTACTAGCGGGGGGCTACAATGAGCAGTTCTTC	TRBJ2-1	NA	TRBV23-1	TRBD2
CASSLGGPVANYGYTF	TGTGCCAGCAGCTTGGGGGGGCCCGTGGCTAACTATGGCTACACCTTC	TRBJ1-2	NA	TRBV5-4	NA
CASSYGSNQPQHF	TGTGCCAGCTCTTACGGTAGCAATCAGCCCCAGCATTTT	TRBJ1-5	NA	TRBV18	NA
CASSFPGLGLFF	TGTGCCAGCAGCTTCCCGGGACTAGGACTGTTCTTC	TRBJ2-1	few	TRBV7-9	TRBD2
CASSQLQTGANTEAFF	TGTGCCAGCAGCCAACTCCAGACAGGGGCGAACACTGAAGCTTTCTTT	TRBJ1-1	few	TRBV7-2	TRBD1
CASSYRTSGGVQYF	TGTGCCAGCAGTTACCGGACTAGCGGGGGAGTTCAGTACTTC	TRBJ2-5	NA	TRBV11-2	TRBD2
CASSPGQGMNTEAFF	TGTGCCAGCAGCCCCGGACAGGGAATGAACACTGAAGCTTTCTTT	TRBJ1-1	NA	TRBV9	TRBD1
CASSSSPRGKNTEAFF	TGTGCCAGCAGCTCATCCCCTAGAGGCAAGAACACTGAAGCTTTCTTT	TRBJ1-1	NA	TRBV13	NA
CASSVTDPINSPLHF	TGTGCCAGCAGTGTAACAGACCCCATCAATTCACCCCTCCACTTT	TRBJ1-6	NA	TRBV2	NA
CASSLERDTEAFF	TGTGCCAGCAGCTTGGAACGGGACACTGAAGCTTTCTTT	TRBJ1-1	NA	TRBV5-5	NA
CASSPGDSVGTQYF	TGTGCCAGCAGCCCGGGGGACTCCGTGGGGACCCAGTACTTC	TRBJ2-5	NA	TRBV7-3	NA
CATSWGGVNTEAFF	TGTGCCACCAGCTGGGGCGGTGTGAACACTGAAGCTTTCTTT	TRBJ1-1	NA	TRBV15	NA
CASSPNSYNEQFF	TGTGCCAGCAGCCCCAACTCCTACAATGAGCAGTTCTTC	TRBJ2-1	NA	TRBV7-3	NA
CAWTGGYNEQFF	TGTGCCTGGACAGGGGGATACAATGAGCAGTTCTTC	TRBJ2-1	NA	TRBV30	TRBD1
CATSRSPGGRYEQYF	TGTGCCACCAGCAGATCCCCAGGGGGGAGGTACGAGCAGTACTTC	TRBJ2-7	NA	TRBV15	NA
CASSLATGLVFNEQFF	TGTGCCAGCAGCTTGGCCACAGGGTTAGTATTCAATGAGCAGTTCTTC	TRBJ2-1	NA	TRBV5-4	NA
CAISVTGTENEQFF	TGTGCCATCAGCGTGACCGGGACTGAAAATGAGCAGTTCTTC	TRBJ2-1	NA	TRBV10-3	NA
CASSWERTTEAFF	TGTGCCAGCAGCTGGGAGCGAACCACTGAAGCTTTCTTT	TRBJ1-1	NA	TRBV7-2	NA
CASSLAAGVRSEQYF	TGTGCCAGCAGCTTGGCCGCGGGAGTCCGGAGCGAGCAGTACTTC	TRBJ2-7	NA	TRBV5-6	TRBD2
CASSQAWGRDEKLFF	TGTGCCAGCAGCCAAGCTTGGGGGCGGGATGAAAAACTGTTTTTT	TRBJ1-4	NA	TRBV14	NA
CASSPRGGGALWNTEAFF	TGTGCCAGCTCACCCCGGGGTGGAGGGGCTCTTTGGAACACTGAAGCTTTCTTT	TRBJ1-1	NA	TRBV18	NA
CASSRYRQSSEKLFF	TGTGCCAGCAGTCGCTACAGGCAATCTTCGGAAAAACTGTTTTTT	TRBJ1-4	NA	TRBV27	NA
CASSEVRGQGGEQYF	TGTGCCAGCAGTGAAGTTAGAGGGCAGGGAGGGGAGCAGTACTTC	TRBJ2-7	NA	TRBV6-1	TRBD2
CASSSPPRASPEAFF	TGTGCCAGCAGCTCCCCCCCCAGGGCAAGCCCTGAAGCTTTCTTT	TRBJ1-1	NA	TRBV7-9	NA